A selection of T cell receptor beta chains follows, all from one sample in a study of T cell responses to AZD1222 COVID-19 vaccine. Sequencing used immunoSEQ multiplex PCR; TCRdb keeps in-frame clones, though not all of them. The sample lists roughly 120,000 clones, 88% seen once, with 9.5% to 15% in the top ten. Sample: peripheral blood, taken on day 0 of MenACWY control vaccination. These receptors were obtained from an adult in good health. The CDR3 runs from the conserved cysteine through the conserved F or W. The order of the fields is J gene, clone size, V gene, D gene, CDR3 DNA, CDR3 protein. A D gene is named only where the DNA matches it firmly. For some rows the clone size is stated as once, few or many, or as a class when expanded; others skip it.

TRBJ2-7 - TRBV30 TRBD1 TGTGCCTGGACCCGACAGGGGGCGATCGACGAGCAGTACTTC CAWTRQGAIDEQYF
TRBJ1-6 - TRBV5-4 - TGTGCCACCTCACTCGGGACGCTCTCCTATAATTCACCCCTCCACTTT CATSLGTLSYNSPLHF
TRBJ2-1 - TRBV6-2/TRBV6-3 TRBD2 TGTGCCAGCAGTTCGTTCGGGACGCTAGCGGGGGGAACTTGGGAGCAGTTCTTC CASSSFGTLAGGTWEQFF
TRBJ1-4 - TRBV21-1 - TGTGCCAGCACCGGGACAGAGAATGAAAAACTGTTTTTT CASTGTENEKLFF
TRBJ1-5 - TRBV6-4 - TGTGCCAGGGCGCCCCGACAGGTTATATCCATAGGAAAACAGCCCCAGCATTTT CARAPRQVISIGKQPQHF
TRBJ1-4 few TRBV5-6 TRBD1 TGTGCCAGCAGCTCCCTCGGGGGACAGGGGAATGAAAAACTGTTTTTT CASSSLGGQGNEKLFF
TRBJ1-1 - TRBV19 - TGTGCCAGTAGTATAGGGGCATCGAACACTGAAGCTTTCTTT CASSIGASNTEAFF
TRBJ1-4 - TRBV27 - TGTGCCAGCAGACCGGGACAAGTAACAACTAATGAAAAACTGTTTTTT CASRPGQVTTNEKLFF
TRBJ2-3 - TRBV30 - TGTGCCTGGACTAACTCGGGGGGCCCCACAGATACGCAGTATTTT CAWTNSGGPTDTQYF
TRBJ1-6 once TRBV30 - TGTGCCTGGAGTAATCCAGGGTACAATTCACCCCTCCACTTT CAWSNPGYNSPLHF
TRBJ2-3 - TRBV7-3 TRBD2 TGTGCCAGCAGCCCGGGACTAACAACAGATACGCAGTATTTT CASSPGLTTDTQYF
TRBJ2-1 - TRBV6-5 - TGTGCCAGCAGTTACTCTTCCTCTTATGTTCCCAATGAGCAGTTCTTC CASSYSSSYVPNEQFF
TRBJ1-2 - TRBV7-2 - TGTGCCAGCACCCAGACTCTAGAGGTCAGCTATGGCTACACCTTC CASTQTLEVSYGYTF
TRBJ2-7 few TRBV19 - TGTGCCAGTAGTATCGGGCTAGGATCCGAGCAGTACTTC CASSIGLGSEQYF
TRBJ2-7 - TRBV6-5 - TGTGCCAGCAGTTGGCGGGGACCTACCTACGAGCAGTACTTC CASSWRGPTYEQYF
TRBJ1-2 - TRBV4-2 - TGTGCCAGCAGCCCGGACAGTCGGGGCTACACCTTC CASSPDSRGYTF
TRBJ2-5 - TRBV4-1 - TGCGCCAGCAGCCAAGCACAACAGGGTCCACAAGAGACCCAGTACTTC CASSQAQQGPQETQYF
TRBJ2-4 - TRBV5-1 - TGCGCCAGCAGCTTGGTAGGGATCATAGCCAAAAACATTCAGTACTTC CASSLVGIIAKNIQYF
TRBJ2-1 - TRBV13 - TGTGCCAGCAGCGAACACCAACTAGTCTATGAGCAGTTCTTC CASSEHQLVYEQFF
TRBJ2-5 - TRBV9 - TGTGCCAGCAGCGTAGGAGGGGATGGGCGAGAGACCCAGTACTTC CASSVGGDGRETQYF
TRBJ1-5 once TRBV5-1 - TGCGCCAGCAGCTTGGAGGGGCTTCCCAATCAGCCCCAGCATTTT CASSLEGLPNQPQHF
TRBJ2-7 - TRBV10-3 - TGTGCCATCAGTCCGGGTTTATTCTACGAGCAGTACTTC CAISPGLFYEQYF
TRBJ1-3 - TRBV28 TRBD1 TGTGCCAGCAGTAATGGGGGTGGGACAGTCTCTGGAAACACCATATATTTT CASSNGGGTVSGNTIYF
TRBJ2-1 - TRBV7-2 TRBD2 TGTGCCAGCAGCTTAACCAGCGGGAACTACAATGAGCAGTTCTTC CASSLTSGNYNEQFF